This is a list of T cell receptor beta chains from one sample in a study of blood T cells in healthy people across ages. One entry per CDR3 protein results from TCRdb running MiXCR on the 5' RACE reads. The sample includes over 450,000 distinct CDR3 sequences, about 24% seen only once; the top ten take 8.5% to 9.5%. The sample was also linked to a second study, of T cells of mothers and their children.

Sequencing used blood. Receptor source: a boy between 5 and 17 years old in good health. Each CDR3 is given with its conserved first and last residue. Each record gives: J gene, V gene, CDR3 protein.

J: -
V: TRBV6-2/TRBV6-3
CDR3: CASSYTGHEQFF

J: TRBJ2-2
V: TRBV2
CDR3: CASRTGQGAWELFF

J: TRBJ2-3
V: TRBV6-2/TRBV6-3
CDR3: CASSYTGGPDTQYF

J: TRBJ2-7
V: TRBV5-1
CDR3: CASSLGLYYEQYF

J: TRBJ2-2
V: TRBV2
CDR3: CASSAEAGVMTGELFF

J: TRBJ2-5
V: TRBV23-1
CDR3: CASTDHGGAPQETQYF

J: TRBJ1-1
V: TRBV5-1
CDR3: CASSRQGDTEAFF

J: TRBJ1-2
V: TRBV6-6
CDR3: CASSYGFGPYGYTF

J: TRBJ1-1
V: TRBV4-2
CDR3: CASSRGLRNTEAFF

J: -
V: TRBV21-1
CDR3: CASSGRDTAYEQYF

J: TRBJ1-4
V: TRBV20-1
CDR3: CSASRAEKLFF